These 21 T cell receptor beta chains were all obtained from the same sample, sequenced in a study of a mutant IDH1 vaccine in newly diagnosed glioma. The antigens for these receptors are not known. Time point in this sample: week 35, safety follow-up. Topical imiquimod was applied with each vaccine dose, which held 300 ug of mutant IDH1 20-mer peptide. The repertoire was sequenced with immunoSEQ multiplex PCR; TCRdb's copy has only in-frame clones and lacks some. The sample has tens of thousands of clones, 88% seen once. The sample consisted of PBMCs, taken from a glioma patient whose treatment included an IDH1 peptide vaccine. These receptors came from a woman in her thirties or forties with glioma.

This clone was detected only once. The chain joins TRBV28 to TRBJ2-7, with D possibly being TRBD2 (5 bases). CDR3 length: 14 amino acids. Germline V gives CDR1 MDHEN, CDR2 SYDVKM. V lost 7 bases and J 0 bases, leaving 13 bases between the germline ends. CDR3 in amino acids: CASTRPGYSYEQYF. CDR3 DNA: TGTGCCAGCACCAGACCGGGATACTCCTACGAGCAGTACTTC.

A word on this clone: Other DNA sequences from this sample encode an identical CDR3 as well. The rearrangement links TRBV5-1 to TRBJ1-4; TRBD1 agrees at 8 bases. Germline CDR1 is SGHRS and CDR2 is YFSETQ. This CDR3 is built from 14 residues. The V gene end was trimmed by 1 base and the J gene end by 8 bases; junction bases not matched to a gene: 4. CDR3 sequence reads: CASSLQGAGEKLFF. The CDR3 DNA reads as TGCGCCAGCAGCTTGCAGGGGGCCGGGGAAAAACTGTTTTTT. The entire variable domain, with the rest obtained from reference TRBV5-1 and TRBJ1-4, is as follows: KAGVTQTPRYLIKTRGQQVTLSCSPISGHRSVSWYQQTPGQGLQFLFEYFSETQRNKGNFPGRFSGRQFSNSRSEMNVSTLELGDSALYLCASSLQGAGEKLFFGSGTQLSVL.

The chain recombines TRBV2 with TRBJ1-1; maybe TRBD1 (5 bases). The ends were cut back, 5 bases at V and 0 bases at J, with 10 bases in the middle. The CDR3 spans 14 residues. Per the germline V gene, CDR1 is SNHLY and CDR2 is FYNNEI. CDR3 in DNA: TGTGCCAGCAGTTTTGCCAGGGTGAACACTGAAGCTTTCTTT. Protein sequence: CASSFARVNTEAFF.

The V and J genes are TRBV6-1 and TRBJ1-3; D is undetermined. CDR1 and CDR2 (germline): MNHNS, SASEGT. Trimming removed 3 bases from V and 2 bases from J, with 11 bases in between. CDR3 length equals 15 residues. The CDR3 loop is CASSEVPYPGNTIYF. The CDR3 region has the DNA TGTGCCAGCAGTGAGGTCCCCTATCCTGGAAACACCATATATTTT.

Here the CDR3 reads CASSQAQGLEQYF. The CDR3 nucleotides read TGCGCCAGCAGCCAAGCCCAGGGACTCGAGCAGTACTTC. This chain links TRBV4-3 with TRBJ2-7, with a weak D call TRBD2 (6 bases). CDR1 and CDR2 from the germline V gene are LGHNA and YSLEER. This CDR3 is built from 13 residues. V shed 1 base and J shed 6 bases, with 10 bases lying between them.

The sample holds a few counts of this clone. The chain uses TRBV4-1 and TRBJ2-1; D is undetermined. This CDR3 is 12 amino acids long. Germline lookup yields CDR1 MGHRA and CDR2 YSYEKL. V was pared by 1 base and J by 6 bases, with 4 bases between. In nucleotides, the CDR3 is TGCGCCAGCAGCCAAGCTAGCAATGAGCAGTTCTTC. Protein: CASSQASNEQFF.

V and J are TRBV5-8 and TRBJ1-5, with TRBD1 identical over 8 bases. From germline, CDR1 is SGHTS and CDR2 YDEGEE. The CDR3 contains 13 residues. V lost 4 bases to trimming and J lost 4 bases; unmatched junction nucleotides: 1. Here the CDR3 reads CASSRTGNQPQHF. DNA for the CDR3: TGTGCCAGCAGCCGGACAGGGAATCAGCCCCAGCATTTT.

The rearrangement joins TRBV7-8 to TRBJ2-7, with 9 nucleotides matching TRBD2. The CDR3 is made up of 15 amino acids. V lost 2 bases to trimming and J lost 0 bases; unmatched junction nucleotides: 2. Germline values: CDR1 SGHVS, CDR2 FQNEAQ. CDR3 protein: CASSLLSGSSYEQYF. The CDR3 DNA sequence: TGTGCCAGCAGCTTACTTAGCGGGAGCTCCTACGAGCAGTACTTC. Complete variable domain (other parts from reference TRBV7-8 and TRBJ2-7): GAGVSQSPRYKVAKRGQDVALRCDPISGHVSLFWYQQALGQGPEFLTYFQNEAQLDKSGLPSDRFFAERPEGSVSTLKIQRTQQEDSAVYLCASSLLSGSSYEQYFGPGTRLTVT.

This chain joins TRBV19 and TRBJ2-2; tentatively, D is TRBD2 (5 bases). CDR1 is LNHDA and CDR2 is SQIVND in the germline V gene (reference sequence). This CDR3 has 15 residues. V dropped 7 bases and J dropped 0 bases, with 12 bases sitting between them. The CDR3 here is CASNTQRTNTGELFF. CDR3 sequence (DNA): TGTGCCAGTAATACCCAGCGGACGAACACCGGGGAGCTGTTTTTT.

This clone was found once. V gene TRBV5-1 combines with J gene TRBJ2-7, with TRBD2 identical over 7 bases. The CDR3 is made up of 14 amino acids. Trimming at V came to 0 bases and at J to 2 bases, leaving 2 bases not matched to a gene. Germline CDR1 SGHRS, CDR2 YFSETQ. The CDR3 protein is CASSLAGGAYEQYF. The CDR3, as DNA: TGCGCCAGCAGCTTGGCGGGGGGAGCCTACGAGCAGTACTTC. The whole variable domain, filled in from reference TRBV5-1 and TRBJ2-7, reads KAGVTQTPRYLIKTRGQQVTLSCSPISGHRSVSWYQQTPGQGLQFLFEYFSETQRNKGNFPGRFSGRQFSNSRSEMNVSTLELGDSALYLCASSLAGGAYEQYFGPGTRLTVT.

This chain's CDR3 is CAWARDTEQYF. CDR3 nucleotides: TGTGCCTGGGCAAGGGACACCGAGCAGTACTTC. The chain is built from TRBV30 and TRBJ2-7; maybe TRBD1 (6 bases). Trimming removed 5 bases at V and 6 bases at J, with 11 bases between. Germline CDR1 reads GTSNPN; CDR2 reads SVGIG (reference sequence). This CDR3 comprises 11 residues.

The chain carries TRBV7-2 and TRBJ1-1, with D uncertain. The CDR3 has 12 residues. Trimming pared 2 bases from V and 8 bases from J, leaving 9 bases between. The V gene's germline CDR1 is SGHTA and CDR2 FQGNSA. As DNA, the CDR3 is TGTGCCAGCAGCTTACTTCCAGGAGAAGCTTTCTTT. This sequence encodes CASSLLPGEAFF.

This chain joins TRBV27 and TRBJ2-7; no clear D. Germline loops: CDR1 MNHEY, CDR2 SMNVEV (reference sequence). The CDR3 is made up of 14 amino acids. V lost 2 bases and J lost 1, with 9 bases in between. CDR3 DNA: TGTGCCAGCAGTTTAGGTCGCAATTCCTACGAGCAGTACTTC. Its protein is CASSLGRNSYEQYF.

The chain links TRBV10-2 to TRBJ2-7, with D possibly TRBD2 on 6 matching bases. This CDR3 is built from 13 residues. Trimming stripped 1 base from V and 9 bases from J, with 13 bases between. Per germline, CDR1 WSHSY and CDR2 SAAADI. As DNA, the CDR3 is TGCGCCAGCAGTGAGTGGGGCGGGGAGGTGCAGTACTTC. Its protein product is CASSEWGGEVQYF.

The gene calls are TRBV13 and TRBJ2-7; 7 bases align to TRBD2. The germline V gene encodes CDR1 PRHDT and CDR2 FYEKMQ (reference sequence). The CDR3 loop spans 17 amino acids. The ends lost 2 bases at V and 5 bases at J; junction bases unmatched: 15. This chain's CDR3 is CASSLSSGLGSHHEQYF. The CDR3 DNA reads as TGTGCCAGCAGCTTAAGTAGTGGACTAGGGAGCCACCACGAGCAGTACTTC.

The genes are TRBV5-5 and TRBJ1-4; D remains unclear. CDR3 length: 12 residues. The germline V and J ends were trimmed by 7 bases and 5 bases, with 9 bases remaining between them. From germline, CDR1 is SGHKS and CDR2 YYEKEE (reference sequence). The CDR3 DNA reads as TGTGCCAGCGGACTACTGAATGAAAAACTGTTTTTT. This encodes CASGLLNEKLFF. The variable domain in full, with the rest retrieved from reference TRBV5-5 and TRBJ1-4, is DAGVTQSPTHLIKTRGQQVTLRCSPISGHKSVSWYQQVLGQGPQFIFQYYEKEERGRGNFPDRFSARQFPNYSSELNVNALLLGDSALYLCASGLLNEKLFFGSGTQLSVL.

The rearrangement uses TRBV28 and TRBJ2-7, with D perhaps being TRBD1 or TRBD2 (5 bases each). This CDR3 spans 16 amino acids. Germline values: CDR1 MDHEN, CDR2 SYDVKM. Trimming took 1 base from V and 5 from J, leaving 18 bases between them. DNA for the CDR3: TGTGCCAGCAGTTTATCGGCGCCGGGACCCATCCACGAGCAGTACTTC. This encodes CASSLSAPGPIHEQYF.

The J gene is TRBJ2-6, the V gene TRBV2; D perhaps matches TRBD2 (5 bases). CDR1 SNHLY and CDR2 FYNNEI come from the germline V gene. The CDR3 loop spans 17 amino acids. The ends were cut back, 5 bases at V and 0 bases at J, with 14 bases in the middle. The CDR3 reads CASSREGSRSGANVLTF. The DNA of the CDR3 is TGTGCCAGCAGTCGCGAGGGCAGCCGCTCTGGGGCCAACGTCCTGACTTTC.

The chain recombines TRBV6-6 with TRBJ2-7; TRBD1 might be the D (6 bases). The germline V gene encodes CDR1 MNHNY and CDR2 SVGAGI (reference sequence). This CDR3 region has 14 residues. Trimming shortened V by 6 bases and J by 7 bases, and 19 bases separated the two germline ends. As DNA, the CDR3 is TGTGCCAGCAGCCCCACGTCCTCAAGGGGGGAGCAGTACTTC. Amino acid sequence: CASSPTSSRGEQYF.

The CDR3 loop is CASSRGGTGQSPLHF. CDR3 DNA: TGTGCCAGCAGCCGCGGCGGGACAGGGCAGTCACCCCTCCACTTT. The V and J genes are TRBV7-9 and TRBJ1-6, with 9 bases fitting TRBD1. The germline V gene has CDR1 SEHNR and CDR2 FQNEAQ (reference sequence). This CDR3 has 15 amino acids. V gave up 5 bases and J gave up 10 bases; unmatched junction bases: 9.

A note on this clone: The junction differs from germline at one of its ends, possibly a read error. The V and J genes are TRBV7-7 and TRBJ2-3; 8 bases agree with TRBD1. CDR1 and CDR2 from the germline V gene are SSHAT and FNYEAQ (reference sequence). The CDR3 extends over 15 amino acids. The CDR3 is CASSLRTGRTDTQYF. CDR3 DNA sequence: TGTGCTAGCAGCCTCCGGACAGGGCGCACAGATACGCAGTATTTT.